One and the same sample provided the 16 T cell receptor beta chains below, sequenced in a study of vaccination effects on CD4 cells after COVID-19. Investigators separated out CD4+ T cells once less than 11 days of culture had passed. Either the mRNA-1273 or the BNT162b2 vaccine was given to participants as two doses. The antigens these receptors bind are not known. Profiled with immunoSEQ multiplex PCR; TCRdb holds only in-frame clones, not every one. Among fewer than 60,000 clones listed, around 84% were seen once. The source was CD4+ T cells from PBMCs cultured without peptide, collected after COVID-19 vaccination. The source is a human donor who received a COVID-19 vaccine.

This clone was observed a few times. This rearrangement joins TRBV4-1 to TRBJ1-1; 9 bases map to TRBD1. V lost 4 bases and J lost 1; bases outside the gene matches: 13. The CDR3 sequence is 18 residues long. Germline CDR1 and CDR2: MGHRA and YSYEKL. The CDR3 spells CASSPEIRPGQGNTEAFF. DNA for the CDR3: TGCGCCAGCAGCCCCGAAATTCGACCGGGACAGGGGAACACTGAAGCTTTCTTT.

This chain links TRBV2 with TRBJ1-5; tentative D call: TRBD1 (6 bases). Germline V gives CDR1 SNHLY, CDR2 FYNNEI. CDR3 length: 15 amino acids. Trimming stripped 3 bases from V and 6 bases from J, with 15 bases between. The CDR3 DNA sequence: TGTGCCAGCAGTGAGGTCGACAGGTCTGGTCAGCCCCAGCATTTT. Its protein product is CASSEVDRSGQPQHF.

The chain is built from TRBV9 and TRBJ2-2; 8 positions match TRBD2. The J segment lost 6 bases and the V segment lost 4 bases, leaving 8 bases of the junction unmatched. The CDR3 extends over 15 amino acids. Germline CDR1 SGDLS, CDR2 YYNGEE. The CDR3: CASSTRREVSGELFF. For the CDR3, the DNA is TGTGCCAGCAGCACCCGGCGGGAGGTATCCGGGGAGCTGTTTTTT.

This clone was observed a handful of times. The gene calls are TRBV2 and TRBJ1-3; no definite D call. Germline V CDR1 and CDR2: SNHLY, FYNNEI. Trimming removed 6 bases at V and 0 bases at J, with 9 bases between. CDR3 length: 14 residues. This CDR3 reads CASRGWASGNTIYF. DNA of the CDR3: TGTGCCAGCAGGGGGTGGGCCTCTGGAAACACCATATATTTT.

J is TRBJ2-1 and V is TRBV15; D ambiguous. The germline V gene has CDR1 LNHNV and CDR2 YYDKDF (reference sequence). This CDR3 comprises 12 residues. Trimming pared 4 bases from V and 7 bases from J, leaving 8 bases between. The DNA for the CDR3 is TGTGCCACCAGCAACCCCAGTAATGAGCAGTTCTTC. It translates to CATSNPSNEQFF.

Only a few counts were recorded for this clone. The chain recombines TRBV27 with TRBJ2-7; 11 nucleotides match TRBD1. Germline V gives CDR1 MNHEY, CDR2 SMNVEV (reference sequence). The CDR3 is made up of 15 amino acids. Trimming at V came to 3 bases and at J to 4 bases, leaving 5 bases not matched to a gene. Written as DNA, the CDR3 is TGTGCCAGCAGTTTTGAGGGGACAGGGGGATACGAGCAGTACTTC. It specifies CASSFEGTGGYEQYF.

The rearrangement joins TRBV18 to TRBJ2-1; TRBD2 matches 9 bases. The CDR3 contains 15 residues. CDR1 is KGHSH, CDR2 LQKENI, per germline. V lost 6 bases, J lost 8 bases, and 11 bases stayed unmatched. CDR3 loop: CASSPLAGLLDEQFF. In DNA, the CDR3 is TGTGCCAGCTCTCCGCTAGCGGGGTTATTGGATGAGCAGTTCTTC.

The chain couples TRBV7-3 to TRBJ2-1; D not certain. The V and J ends lost 2 bases and 5 bases respectively, with 7 bases between them. Germline CDR1 is SGHTA and CDR2 is FQGTGA. The CDR3 is 13 residues long. The CDR3 sequence is CASSLSVNNEQFF. In DNA form, the CDR3 reads TGTGCCAGCAGCTTATCCGTGAACAATGAGCAGTTCTTC.

This sequence joins TRBV5-1 and TRBJ1-1; 8 nucleotides align to TRBD1. V trimming: 5 bases; J trimming: 7 bases; junction bases outside the gene matches: 7. CDR3 length: 13 amino acids. Germline V gene lookup returns CDR1 SGHRS and CDR2 YFSETQ. The CDR3: CASRRGTGNEAFF. Here the CDR3 DNA reads TGCGCCAGCAGGCGTGGGACAGGTAATGAAGCTTTCTTT.

The chain uses TRBV6-5 and TRBJ1-5; the D is unclear. There are 14 residues in the CDR3. Between the trimmed V and J ends, which lost 5 bases and 1 base, there was a span of 9 bases. Germline CDR1 is MNHEY and CDR2 is SVGAGI. Written as DNA, the CDR3 is TGTGCCAGCAGTCCGGAGTTGAGCAATCAGCCCCAGCATTTT. This encodes CASSPELSNQPQHF.

V gene TRBV19 combines with J gene TRBJ1-6, with 8 bases aligning to TRBD1. The CDR3 is 16 residues long. Germline V gene lookup returns CDR1 LNHDA and CDR2 SQIVND (reference sequence). With V trimmed by 8 bases and J by 0 bases, 6 bases remained unmatched. The CDR3 nucleotides are TGTGCCAGTTCAACAGGGGGGAGCTCCTATAATTCACCCCTCCACTTT. Residues: CASSTGGSSYNSPLHF.

The J gene is TRBJ1-1, the V gene TRBV7-2; a weak D match, TRBD1 (5 bases). Trimming removed 3 bases from V and 1 base from J, with 12 bases in between. The CDR3 length is 15 residues. Looked up from germline, CDR1 is SGHTA and CDR2 is FQGNSA. CDR3 nucleotides: TGTGCCAGCAGCTTTAGGTCAGGGTGGAACACTGAAGCTTTCTTT. It encodes CASSFRSGWNTEAFF.

The CDR3 DNA sequence: TGTGCCAGCAGTCCTAACAGGGGCGCGGATACGCAGTATTTT. Amino acid sequence: CASSPNRGADTQYF. The chain has TRBV2 and TRBJ2-3, with 7 bases fitting TRBD1. This CDR3 has 14 amino acids. Trimming took 5 bases from V and 6 from J; bases not matched to a gene: 8. In germline, CDR1 is SNHLY, CDR2 FYNNEI.

This sequence joins TRBV19 and TRBJ1-2; D remains ambiguous. Germline CDR1 and CDR2: LNHDA and SQIVND (reference sequence). The CDR3 is 12 residues long. V was shortened by 7 bases and J by 6 bases, with 12 bases between the two germline ends. The CDR3 sequence: CASTSLLDGYTF. The CDR3 nucleotides are TGTGCCAGTACCAGCTTACTGGATGGCTACACCTTC.

The chain carries TRBV7-9 and TRBJ2-5, with TRBD2 matching 10 bases. CDR3 length equals 16 residues. Germline V lookup: CDR1 SEHNR, CDR2 FQNEAQ (reference sequence). The V segment lost 0 bases and the J segment 4 bases; nucleotides outside the gene matches: 5. This chain's CDR3 is CASSLASGGYGETQYF. CDR3 sequence (DNA): TGTGCCAGCAGCTTAGCTAGCGGGGGGTACGGAGAGACCCAGTACTTC.

The chain is built from TRBV11-2 and TRBJ2-5; D might be TRBD1 (5 bases). This CDR3 region has 14 residues. Looked up from germline, CDR1 is SGHAT and CDR2 is FQNNGV. V lost 4 bases and J lost 3, with 12 bases in between. The CDR3 DNA sequence: TGTGCCAGCAGCTCTCAACAGGTGAAAGAGACCCAGTACTTC. Its protein is CASSSQQVKETQYF.